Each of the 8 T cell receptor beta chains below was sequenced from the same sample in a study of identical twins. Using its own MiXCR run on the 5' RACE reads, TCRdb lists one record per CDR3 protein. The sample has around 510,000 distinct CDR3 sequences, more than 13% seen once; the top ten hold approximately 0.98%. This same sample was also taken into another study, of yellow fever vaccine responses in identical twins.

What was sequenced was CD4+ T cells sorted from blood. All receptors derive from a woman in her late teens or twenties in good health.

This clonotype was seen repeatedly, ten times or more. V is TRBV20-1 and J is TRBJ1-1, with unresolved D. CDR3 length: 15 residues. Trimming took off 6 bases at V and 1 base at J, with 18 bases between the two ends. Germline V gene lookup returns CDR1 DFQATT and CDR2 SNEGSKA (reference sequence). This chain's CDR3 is CSAYLVMGKNTEAFF. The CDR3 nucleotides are TGCAGTGCATACCTAGTTATGGGGAAGAACACTGAAGCTTTCTTT.

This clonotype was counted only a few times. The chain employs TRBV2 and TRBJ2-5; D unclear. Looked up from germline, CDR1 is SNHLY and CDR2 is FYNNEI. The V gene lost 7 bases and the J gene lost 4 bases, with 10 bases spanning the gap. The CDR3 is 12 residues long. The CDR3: CASKTSSETQYF. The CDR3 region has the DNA TGTGCCAGCAAGACATCATCAGAGACCCAGTACTTC.

The CDR3 DNA reads TGCAGTGCTAGAGATGAGCGGAGCTCCTACGAGCAGTACTTC. Encoded protein: CSARDERSSYEQYF. The rearrangement joins TRBV20-1 to TRBJ2-7, with a tentative D call TRBD2 (5 bases). CDR3 size: 14 residues. Trimming removed 0 bases at V and 0 bases at J, with 9 bases between. The germline V gene has CDR1 DFQATT and CDR2 SNEGSKA (reference sequence).

CDR3 nucleotides: TGTGCCAGCAGCGTAGGACTAGCGGGGGGGCATGAGACCCAGTACTTC. Translation: CASSVGLAGGHETQYF. The genes are TRBV9 and TRBJ2-5, with 14 bases aligning to TRBD2. CDR3 length: 16 residues. CDR1 and CDR2 (germline): SGDLS, YYNGEE. V dropped 0 bases and J dropped 5; count of bases not matched to a gene: 3.

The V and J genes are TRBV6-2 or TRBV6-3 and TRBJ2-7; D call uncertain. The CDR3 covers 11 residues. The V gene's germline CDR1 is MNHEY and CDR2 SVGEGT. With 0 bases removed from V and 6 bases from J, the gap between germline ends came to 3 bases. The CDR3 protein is CASSYSFEQYF. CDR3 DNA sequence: TGTGCCAGCAGTTACTCGTTCGAGCAGTACTTC.

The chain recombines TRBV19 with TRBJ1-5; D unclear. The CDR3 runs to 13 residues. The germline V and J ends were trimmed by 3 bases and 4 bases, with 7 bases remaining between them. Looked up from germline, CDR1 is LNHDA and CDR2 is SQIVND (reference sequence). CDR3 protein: CASSIAGNQPQHF. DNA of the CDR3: TGTGCCAGTAGTATCGCCGGGAATCAGCCCCAGCATTTT.

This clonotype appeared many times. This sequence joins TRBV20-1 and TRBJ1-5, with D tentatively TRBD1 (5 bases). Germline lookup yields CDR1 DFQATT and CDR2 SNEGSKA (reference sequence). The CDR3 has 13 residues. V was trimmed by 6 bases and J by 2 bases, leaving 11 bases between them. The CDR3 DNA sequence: TGCAGTGCCCCGGGGGTCGGCAATCAGCCCCAGCATTTT. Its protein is CSAPGVGNQPQHF.

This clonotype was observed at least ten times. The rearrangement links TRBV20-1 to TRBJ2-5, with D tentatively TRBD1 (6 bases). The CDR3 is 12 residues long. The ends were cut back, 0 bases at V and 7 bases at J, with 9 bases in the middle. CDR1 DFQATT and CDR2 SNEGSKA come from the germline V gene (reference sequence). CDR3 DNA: TGCAGTGCTAGAGATGGCAGGGGGACCCAGTACTTC. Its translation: CSARDGRGTQYF.